These 24 T cell receptor beta chains share one sample of origin, sequenced in a study of T cells after posttransplantation cyclophosphamide. Controls had myeloablative marrow grafts with methotrexate and calcineurin inhibitor, sampled at 1 year. Sequencing used immunoSEQ multiplex PCR; TCRdb keeps in-frame clones, though not all of them. The sample lists approximately 5,000 clones; approximately 80% were seen once. Sequencing used PBMCs, obtained after an allogeneic stem cell transplant with a calcineurin inhibitor and methotrexate. Every receptor here comes from a male patient between 40 and 50 years old who received an allogeneic stem cell transplant from an unrelated donor, was CMV-positive, and had chronic GVHD only. The graft donor may account for some of the T cells.

V gene TRBV19 combines with J gene TRBJ1-1; possibly TRBD1 for D (5 bases). The germline V gene encodes CDR1 LNHDA and CDR2 SQIVND (reference sequence). V lost 3 bases and J lost 2, with 7 bases in between. The CDR3 runs 13 residues. CDR3 amino acids: CASSMGHNTEAFF. In nucleotides, the CDR3 is TGTGCCAGTAGTATGGGGCATAACACTGAAGCTTTCTTT.

This chain connects TRBV7-9 to TRBJ2-1, with 7 bases matching TRBD2. After removal of 4 bases from V and 4 bases from J, the junction contained 7 bases not matched to a gene. CDR3 length: 15 amino acids. The V gene's germline CDR1 is SEHNR and CDR2 FQNEAQ (reference sequence). The CDR3 coding sequence is TGTGCCAGCAGCTCCGCGCTAGCGGAATACAATGAGCAGTTCTTC. This sequence encodes CASSSALAEYNEQFF.

J is TRBJ2-7 and V is TRBV7-9; 7 bases map to TRBD1. The CDR3 sequence is 15 residues long. J lost 1 base, V lost 4 bases, and 7 bases had no gene match. Per germline, CDR1 SEHNR and CDR2 FQNEAQ (reference sequence). The CDR3 loop reads CASSSLWDSSYEQYF. Here the CDR3 DNA reads TGTGCCAGCAGCTCTTTGTGGGACAGTTCCTACGAGCAGTACTTC.

The chain joins TRBV30 to TRBJ1-4; a possible D gene is TRBD1 (5 bases). The length of the CDR3 is 16 residues. The V end lost 4 bases, the J end lost 0 bases, and 15 bases lay between the germline ends. Looked up from germline, CDR1 is GTSNPN and CDR2 is SVGIG (reference sequence). CDR3 amino acids: CAWNHRPGATNEKLFF. The CDR3 DNA is TGTGCCTGGAACCACCGGCCGGGGGCAACTAATGAAAAACTGTTTTTT. Full variable domain (rest looked up from reference TRBV30 and TRBJ1-4): SQTIHQWPATLVQPVGSPLSLECTVEGTSNPNLYWYRQAAGRGLQLLFYSVGIGQISSEVPQNLSASRPQDRQFILSSKKLLLSDSGFYLCAWNHRPGATNEKLFFGSGTQLSVL.

This chain uses TRBV30 with TRBJ2-7; 8 positions match TRBD2. Trimming removed 5 bases from V and 1 base from J; junction bases left unmatched: 7. The length of the CDR3 is 14 residues. The germline CDR1 and CDR2 sequences are GTSNPN and SVGIG (reference sequence). The CDR3 nucleotides are TGTGCCTGGGGAATAACTAGCGGATCCTACGAGCAGTACTTC. Translation gives CAWGITSGSYEQYF. The variable domain in full, with the rest retrieved from reference TRBV30 and TRBJ2-7, is SQTIHQWPATLVQPVGSPLSLECTVEGTSNPNLYWYRQAAGRGLQLLFYSVGIGQISSEVPQNLSASRPQDRQFILSSKKLLLSDSGFYLCAWGITSGSYEQYFGPGTRLTVT.

This chain uses TRBV7-2 with TRBJ2-3; D uncertain. The V end was cut by 3 bases, the J end by 4 bases, with 8 bases between. There are 13 residues in the CDR3. Germline CDR1 and CDR2: SGHTA and FQGNSA. CDR3 in amino acids: CASSFPGADTQYF. CDR3 nucleotide sequence: TGTGCCAGCAGCTTTCCGGGTGCAGATACGCAGTATTTT.

V gene TRBV5-1 combines with J gene TRBJ2-1; TRBD2 matches 13 bases. The CDR3 runs 15 residues. The germline V gene encodes CDR1 SGHRS and CDR2 YFSETQ. V trimming: 7 bases; J trimming: 7 bases; junction bases outside the gene matches: 8. CDR3 loop: CASGTGTSGANEQFF. DNA for the CDR3: TGCGCCAGCGGAACCGGGACTAGCGGGGCTAATGAGCAGTTCTTC.

The V call is TRBV7-2, the J call TRBJ2-4, with 8 bases that match TRBD1. This CDR3 has 14 amino acids. Germline V gene data show CDR1 as SGHTA and CDR2 as FQGNSA. After removal of 5 bases from V and 7 bases from J, the junction contained 7 bases not matched to a gene. DNA for the CDR3: TGTGCCAGCAGCCCGCTTGCAGGGGGCAACATTCAGTACTTC. This encodes CASSPLAGGNIQYF. Looking up the rest from reference TRBV7-2 and TRBJ2-4 gives the full variable domain: GAGVSQSPSNKVTEKGKDVELRCDPISGHTALYWYRQSLGQGLEFLIYFQGNSAPDKSGLPSDRFSAERTGGSVSTLTIQRTQQEDSAVYLCASSPLAGGNIQYFGAGTRLSVL.

V gene TRBV5-6 combines with J gene TRBJ2-5; D perhaps matches TRBD1 (6 bases). The DNA end is a closer match to TRBJ2-7, so the J assignment may be wrong. The CDR3 sequence is 13 residues long. From germline, CDR1 is SGHDT and CDR2 YYEEEE. The CDR3 nucleotides are TGTGCCAGCAGCTTGGACAGGGCATACGAGCAGTACTTC. Translated, it gives CASSLDRAYEQYF.

This chain connects TRBV25-1 to TRBJ2-2; no definite D call. The CDR3 contains 13 residues. Per the germline V gene, CDR1 is MGHDK and CDR2 is SYGVNS. V was clipped by 7 bases and J by 7 bases, with 13 bases between them. CDR3: CASNAPPGGELFF. The CDR3 nucleotides read TGTGCCAGCAACGCCCCTCCGGGCGGGGAGCTGTTTTTT.

This clone is labeled medium-sized. The chain uses TRBV27 and TRBJ1-6; 8 nucleotides line up with TRBD1. With 1 base clipped from V and 10 bases from J, the junction kept 9 bases outside the gene matches. The CDR3 has 16 residues. CDR1 and CDR2 from the germline V gene are MNHEY and SMNVEV (reference sequence). For the CDR3, the DNA is TGTGCCAGCAGTTTATACGGACAGGGAGGTAACTCACCCCTCCACTTT. The encoded protein is CASSLYGQGGNSPLHF.

The chain is built from TRBV7-2 and TRBJ2-3, with 11 bases identical to TRBD2. The germline gives CDR1 SGHTA, CDR2 FQGNSA. The ends lost 4 bases at V and 2 bases at J; junction bases unmatched: 14. The CDR3 runs to 19 residues. The CDR3 coding sequence is TGTGCCAGCAGCTCGCCGTTAGCGGGAGGGGTGGGTATCACAGATACGCAGTATTTT. Translated, it gives CASSSPLAGGVGITDTQYF.

This sequence joins TRBV27 and TRBJ2-1; maybe TRBD2 (7 bases). Trimming shortened V by 7 bases and J by 7 bases, and 11 bases separated the two germline ends. The CDR3 contains 12 residues. Looked up from germline, CDR1 is MNHEY and CDR2 is SMNVEV (reference sequence). CDR3: CASKGGANEQFF. The DNA for the CDR3 is TGTGCCAGCAAGGGGGGGGCAAATGAGCAGTTCTTC.

The V gene is TRBV5-1, the J gene TRBJ1-4; 8 nucleotides match TRBD1. V trimming: 4 bases; J trimming: 2 bases; junction bases outside the gene matches: 7. The germline V gene has CDR1 SGHRS and CDR2 YFSETQ. This CDR3 spans 16 amino acids. The CDR3 nucleotides read TGCGCCAGCAGCATGCAGGGGGCGCCGACTAATGAAAAACTGTTTTTT. Amino acids: CASSMQGAPTNEKLFF.

The chain joins TRBV19 to TRBJ1-2; 8 nucleotides line up with TRBD1. This CDR3 has 13 amino acids. Germline V gene lookup returns CDR1 LNHDA and CDR2 SQIVND (reference sequence). The trim removed 10 bases at V and 0 bases at J, leaving 4 bases unmatched. The CDR3 coding sequence is TGTGCCACGGACAGGGCGCCTAACTATGGCTACACCTTC. Translation: CATDRAPNYGYTF. Looking up the rest from reference TRBV19 and TRBJ1-2 gives the full variable domain: DGGITQSPKYLFRKEGQNVTLSCEQNLNHDAMYWYRQDPGQGLRLIYYSQIVNDFQKGDIAEGYSVSREKKESFPLTVTSAQKNPTAFYLCATDRAPNYGYTFGSGTRLTVV.

This clone was recorded only once. The chain's CDR3 is CASRIPDSPANTGELFF. In nucleotides, the CDR3 is TGTGCCAGCAGAATACCGGACAGTCCCGCGAACACCGGGGAGCTGTTTTTT. The chain uses TRBV2 and TRBJ2-2; D perhaps matches TRBD1 (6 bases). Germline lookup yields CDR1 SNHLY and CDR2 FYNNEI. The CDR3 spans 17 residues. Trimming took 6 bases from V and 0 from J, leaving 17 bases between them.

The sample holds one count of this clone. The chain joins TRBV5-4 to TRBJ2-7; 7 bases match TRBD1. This CDR3 comprises 13 residues. V trimming: 0 bases; J trimming: 5 bases; junction bases outside the gene matches: 2. From germline, CDR1 is SGHNT and CDR2 YYREEE (reference sequence). The CDR3 coding sequence is TGTGCCAGCAGCTTGGAGACAGGGAACGAGCAGTACTTC. Amino acids: CASSLETGNEQYF.

The genes are TRBV2 and TRBJ1-2, with 8 positions matching TRBD1. The CDR3 has 13 amino acids. Germline assignment: CDR1 SNHLY and CDR2 FYNNEI. The V gene end was trimmed by 7 bases and the J gene end by 8 bases; junction bases not matched to a gene: 9. CDR3 sequence reads: CASNNGQGEGYTF. The CDR3 bases are TGTGCCAGCAACAACGGACAGGGTGAAGGCTACACCTTC.

The V and J genes are TRBV7-2 and TRBJ2-7; 8 nucleotides match TRBD2. The CDR3 is 14 residues long. J lost 2 bases, V lost 2 bases, and 2 bases had no gene match. The germline V gene encodes CDR1 SGHTA and CDR2 FQGNSA. The CDR3 coding sequence is TGTGCCAGCAGCTTACACGGGAGGGCCTACGAGCAGTACTTC. It yields the protein CASSLHGRAYEQYF.

The rearrangement joins TRBV4-2 to TRBJ2-7, with D uncertain. CDR1 and CDR2 from the germline V gene are LGHNA and YNFKEQ. The CDR3 has 15 amino acids. Deletions cut 0 bases from V and 4 bases from J, with 13 bases between. As DNA, the CDR3 is TGTGCCAGCAGCCAAGATTCACCTAGAATGTACGAGCAGTACTTC. Translation: CASSQDSPRMYEQYF.

About this clone itself: A junction end diverges from the germline sequence, so it may reflect a read error. The V call is TRBV7-7, the J call TRBJ2-7, with TRBD1 matching over 11 bases. The germline V gene has CDR1 SSHAT and CDR2 FNYEAQ (reference sequence). The CDR3 sequence is 14 residues long. DNA for the CDR3: TGTGCTAGCAGGGGGACAGGGGGAACCTACGAGCAGTACTTC. It translates to CASRGTGGTYEQYF.

There are a few counts of this clone. The gene calls are TRBV28 and TRBJ1-4; 8 nucleotides agree with TRBD1. This CDR3 comprises 16 residues. J lost 3 bases, V lost 6 bases, and 9 bases had no gene match. Germline lookup yields CDR1 MDHEN and CDR2 SYDVKM. CDR3 protein: CASRGTGDRANEKLFF. The CDR3 bases are TGTGCCAGCAGGGGGACAGGAGACCGGGCTAATGAAAAACTGTTTTTT.

The chain links TRBV7-9 to TRBJ1-1; 8 bases fit TRBD1. The CDR3 contains 15 residues. Germline CDR1 reads SEHNR; CDR2 reads FQNEAQ (reference sequence). After removal of 3 bases from V and 4 bases from J, the junction contained 7 bases not matched to a gene. The CDR3 here is CASSFLTGAGTEAFF. The DNA of the CDR3 is TGTGCCAGCAGCTTCCTGACAGGGGCGGGCACTGAAGCTTTCTTT.

Written as DNA, the CDR3 is TGTGCCAGCAGCTTAGGCAGATCCACCTACGAGCAGTACTTC. Its protein product is CASSLGRSTYEQYF. The chain couples TRBV7-9 to TRBJ2-7; D not certain. CDR1 is SEHNR, CDR2 FQNEAQ, per germline (reference sequence). The CDR3 contains 14 residues. The V gene lost 1 base and the J gene lost 2 bases, with 9 bases spanning the gap.